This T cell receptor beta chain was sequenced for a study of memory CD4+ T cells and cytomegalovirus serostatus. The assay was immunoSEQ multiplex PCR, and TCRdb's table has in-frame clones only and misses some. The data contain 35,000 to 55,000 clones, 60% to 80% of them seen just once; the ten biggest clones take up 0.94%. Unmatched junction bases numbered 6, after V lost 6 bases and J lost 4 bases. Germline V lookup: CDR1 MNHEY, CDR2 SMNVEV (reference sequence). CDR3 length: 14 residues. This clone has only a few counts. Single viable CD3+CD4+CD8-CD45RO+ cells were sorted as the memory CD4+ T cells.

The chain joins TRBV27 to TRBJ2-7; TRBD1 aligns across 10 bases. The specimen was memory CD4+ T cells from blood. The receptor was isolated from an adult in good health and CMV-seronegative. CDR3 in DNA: TGTGCCAGCAGCCTTGACAGGGGGCCTTACGAGCAGTACTTC. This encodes CASSLDRGPYEQYF.